Listed below are T cell receptor beta chains from one sample, sequenced in a study of patients and donors after allogeneic stem cell transplantation. MiXCR, run by TCRdb on the RT-PCR reads, gives a single entry per CDR3 protein. The table has about 150,000 distinct CDR3 sequences, 30% to 45% seen once. Sequencing used blood, either unsorted or a sorted T cell fraction (not recorded which). The receptors here all came from a human donor who was either an allogeneic HSCT recipient or a stem cell or donor lymphocyte infusion donor (not recorded which). It is not recorded whose cells these are; they may come from a transplant donor. The CDR3 runs from the conserved cysteine through the conserved F or W. The D gene is left open where the match is weak. Not every row has a clone size; where given, it reads once, few, many or a size class.

>NA|TRBV29-1|few|TRBJ1-3
TGCAGCGTTGGGGGTCTCGGCTCTGGAAACACCATATATTTT
CSVGGLGSGNTIYF
>NA|TRBV27|NA|TRBJ1-4
TGTGCCAGCAGTTTGGAGGGAATGGGTCGGGAGAGTGAAAAACTGTTTTTT
CASSLEGMGRESEKLFF
>TRBD2|TRBV6-4|NA|TRBJ2-3
TGTGCCAGCAGTGAACTAGCGGGGGCCACAGATACGCAGTATTTT
CASSELAGATDTQYF
>TRBD1|TRBV4-3|NA|TRBJ2-3
TGCGCCAGCAGCCAAGATCGGGGGACAGGGCTCACAGATACGCAGTATTTT
CASSQDRGTGLTDTQYF
>NA|TRBV29-1|NA|TRBJ1-5
TGCAGCGCCCAAAGGGGGGGCGATCAGCCCCAGCATTTT
CSAQRGGDQPQHF
>NA|TRBV4-3|few|TRBJ1-4
TGCGCCAGCAGCCAAGATGGAGACCCTAATGAAAAACTGTTTTTT
CASSQDGDPNEKLFF
>NA|TRBV6-5|NA|TRBJ2-3
TGTGCCAGCAGTTACTCCGGCATGCCTAGCACAGATACGCAGTATTTT
CASSYSGMPSTDTQYF
>TRBD1|TRBV7-3|few|TRBJ1-2
TGTGCCAGCAGCTTAAACGGGGACAGGGAAGGCTACACCTTC
CASSLNGDREGYTF
>NA|TRBV6-6|NA|TRBJ1-3
TGTGCCAGCAGTCCCCGTACGGTGATATATTTT
CASSPRTVIYF
>NA|TRBV7-9|few|TRBJ2-2
TGTGCCAGCAGCCCACTCTACCCCGGGGAGCTGTTTTTT
CASSPLYPGELFF
>NA|TRBV29-1|few|TRBJ2-4
TGCAGCGTTGAAGGGAGGGCCAAAAACATTCAGTACTTC
CSVEGRAKNIQYF
>NA|TRBV12-3/TRBV12-4|few|TRBJ2-5
TGTGCCAGCAGTTTTCGACTCCCAAAGGGAGAGACCCAGTACTTC
CASSFRLPKGETQYF
>TRBD2|TRBV4-2|few|TRBJ2-3
TGTGCCAGCAGCCCCGGACTAGCGGCTAGCACAGATACGCAGTATTTT
CASSPGLAASTDTQYF
>NA|TRBV4-2|few|TRBJ1-4
TGTGCCAGCAGCCAAGATTCACATCCTCAGGGTGAAAAACTGTTTTTT
CASSQDSHPQGEKLFF
>NA|TRBV19|NA|TRBJ2-1
TGTGCCAGTAGTAAAGAGGGCTACAATGAGCAGTTCTTC
CASSKEGYNEQFF
>NA|TRBV15|few|TRBJ2-5
TGTGCCACCAGCAGAGCGAGGACTAACCAAGAGACCCAGTACTTC
CATSRARTNQETQYF
>NA|TRBV29-1|NA|TRBJ1-5
TGCAGCGCTTCCATGACGGCTAGCAATCAGCCCCAGCATTTT
CSASMTASNQPQHF
>NA|TRBV7-9|NA|TRBJ1-2
TGTGCCAGCAGCTTGGACAGACCCAACTATGGCTACACCTTC
CASSLDRPNYGYTF
>NA|TRBV27|few|TRBJ2-2
TGTGCCAGCAGTTTCGACAGTAGCACCGGGGAGCTGTTTTTT
CASSFDSSTGELFF
>TRBD1|TRBV24-1|NA|TRBJ1-5
TGTGCCACCAGTGATTCGGGACAGCCCCCCAATCAGCCCCAGCATTTT
CATSDSGQPPNQPQHF
>NA|TRBV12-3/TRBV12-4|NA|TRBJ2-1
TGTGCCAGCACCCTGGGGCTAGCGCAGTACAATGAGCAGTTCTTC
CASTLGLAQYNEQFF
>NA|TRBV6-6|NA|TRBJ1-5
TGTGCCAGCAGTTACTCGAGAGGGGTTGGGGATCAGCCCCAGCATTTT
CASSYSRGVGDQPQHF
>NA|TRBV5-1|NA|TRBJ1-6
TGCGCCAGCAGCTTGGCGGGCGGGGATAATTCACCCCTCCACTTT
CASSLAGGDNSPLHF
>NA|TRBV7-9|NA|TRBJ1-5
TGTGCCAGCAGCTTGCAGGGTAGCAATCAGCCCCAGCATTTT
CASSLQGSNQPQHF